This T cell receptor beta chain is drawn from a study of cytomegalovirus exposure and HLA in healthy donors. Study results and limitations: After further analysis at a later stage, some 15,000 TCR beta sequences were associated with HLA alleles at 0.05 false discovery rate. Indistinguishable V segments such as TRBV6-2 and TRBV6-3 were excluded.

This CDR3 comprises 14 residues. V was trimmed by 4 bases and J by 3 bases, leaving 10 bases between them. The germline V gene encodes CDR1 MNHNS and CDR2 SASEGT. PCR was performed using 60 Vbeta and 13 Jbeta primers. Study processing details: Approximately 83 million unique TCR beta chains, roughly 12 million shared, were counted in a later analysis. This table comes from immunoSEQ multiplex PCR, and its TCRdb copy is limited to in-frame clones, with some not included. V and J calls and clone size are given by that table; D and trimming were obtained from the DNA. The sample lists around 120,000 clones, around 84% occurring once. In regard to this clone: Its antigen is not identified.

The TCR was taken from a man between 45 and 60 years old in good health and CMV-seronegative. The chain is built from TRBV6-1 and TRBJ2-1, with D possibly TRBD2 on 5 matching bases. Sequences were obtained from PBMCs. CDR3: CASSASRDYNEQFF. CDR3 sequence (DNA): TGTGCCAGCAGTGCTAGCAGAGACTACAATGAGCAGTTCTTC.